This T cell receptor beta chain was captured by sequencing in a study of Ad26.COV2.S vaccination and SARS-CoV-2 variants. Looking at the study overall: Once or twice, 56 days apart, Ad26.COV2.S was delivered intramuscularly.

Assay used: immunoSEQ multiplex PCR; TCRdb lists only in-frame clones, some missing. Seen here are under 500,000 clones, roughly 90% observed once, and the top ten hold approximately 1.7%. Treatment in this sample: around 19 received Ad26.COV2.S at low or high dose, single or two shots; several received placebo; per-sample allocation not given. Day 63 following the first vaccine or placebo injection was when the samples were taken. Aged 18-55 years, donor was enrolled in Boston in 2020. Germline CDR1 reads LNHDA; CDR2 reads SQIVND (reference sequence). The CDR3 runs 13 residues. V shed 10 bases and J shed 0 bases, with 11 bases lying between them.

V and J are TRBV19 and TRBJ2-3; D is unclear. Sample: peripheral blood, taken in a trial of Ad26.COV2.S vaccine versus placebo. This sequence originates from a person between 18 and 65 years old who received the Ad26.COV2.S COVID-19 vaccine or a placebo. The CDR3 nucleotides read TGTGCCACCGGGCAAACGAGCACAGATACGCAGTATTTT. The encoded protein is CATGQTSTDTQYF.